This T cell receptor beta chain was recorded in a study of blood T cell repertoires in COVID-19. In the study overall: Sources were T cells, B-cell-depleted T cells, or PBMCs; the material itself was cDNA or gDNA.

The sample holds a few counts of this clone. In the authors' methods: Scientists estimated how many nucleated cells there were by amplifying reference gene primers. The protocol was immunoSEQ multiplex PCR, while the TCRdb copy is restricted to in-frame clones and leaves out a portion. V, J and clone size were drawn from that table, and D and trimming were deduced from the DNA. The table has hundreds of thousands of clones, roughly 87% seen once. Across 20 to 25 US areas, participants ranged in age from roughly 18 to 95 years. Which cohort a participant joined came from the clinical history participants gave. The sequence was collected from a woman aged 35 to 49 with acute COVID-19. Sequenced input: PBMCs or T cells enriched from blood (not recorded which).

CDR3 loop: CASSRGLAGNTGELFF. Here the CDR3 DNA reads TGTGCCAGCAGCCGAGGACTAGCGGGGAACACCGGGGAGCTGTTTTTT. The chain employs TRBV3-1 (or the pseudogene TRBV3-2) and TRBJ2-2; 11 bases line up with TRBD2. The V gene end was trimmed by 4 bases and the J gene end by 1 base; junction bases not matched to a gene: 2. This CDR3 region has 16 residues. Germline V gives CDR1 LGHDT, CDR2 YNNKEL (reference sequence).